This record covers a single T cell receptor beta chain. What it recognizes is unknown. Germline values: CDR1 KGHDR, CDR2 SFDVKD. The CDR3 extends over 15 amino acids. V was trimmed by 2 bases and J by 5 bases, leaving 14 bases between them. The sample originates from a study of T cell responses to AZD1222 COVID-19 vaccine. About the research overall: Combined were second doses at about 4 or about 12 weeks.

Repertoires were generated with immunoSEQ multiplex PCR, while TCRdb's copy carries only in-frame clones and drops some. The sample records about 120,000 clones, around 85% being singletons. Broader study findings: Sampling captured repertoires only after the peak T cell response. The donor cohort was predominantly white British with a female majority, and clonal diversity may have been underestimated. At study baseline, merely a handful of AZD1222 recipients were seropositive.

The clonotype was recovered from an adult in good health. The input for sequencing was peripheral blood, taken on day 0 of AZD1222 vaccination. The chain uses TRBV24-1 and TRBJ2-5, with D perhaps TRBD1 (6 bases). The DNA for the CDR3 is TGTGCCACCAGTGATTGGATGGGACACAGGGAGACCCAGTACTTC. Translating gives CATSDWMGHRETQYF.